One sample yielded the 21 T cell receptor beta chains listed below, sequenced in a study of PD-1 blockade in classical Hodgkin lymphoma. Repertoires were generated with immunoSEQ multiplex PCR, while TCRdb's copy carries only in-frame clones and drops some. This sample yields around 99,000 clones, of which roughly 79% are seen a single time; 15% to 20% belongs to the top ten. After autologous stem cell transplantation all patients relapsed, and prior brentuximab vedotin exposure differed between cohorts. The material was peripheral blood mononuclear cells (PBMCs), obtained before the second cycle of nivolumab. The receptors originated from a human donor with classical Hodgkin lymphoma.

The chain uses TRBV2 and TRBJ1-5, with TRBD1 matching over 7 bases. Germline V gene sequence: CDR1 SNHLY, CDR2 FYNNEI. This CDR3 contains 15 residues. J lost 3 bases, V lost 6 bases, and 8 bases had no gene match. CDR3 DNA sequence: TGTGCCAGCAGCTCCCGACAGGGCGACAATCAGCCCCAGCATTTT. Residues: CASSSRQGDNQPQHF.

The J gene is TRBJ2-6, the V gene TRBV18, with D maybe TRBD2 (5 bases). The CDR3 sequence is 15 residues long. V dropped 6 bases and J dropped 0 bases, with 9 bases sitting between them. CDR1 is KGHSH, CDR2 LQKENI, per germline. The CDR3 DNA is TGTGCCAGCTCCCGAGGGAGCTCTGGGGCCAACGTCCTGACTTTC. Its translation is CASSRGSSGANVLTF.

The chain carries TRBV7-8 and TRBJ2-6; 7 bases match TRBD1. CDR1 SGHVS and CDR2 FQNEAQ come from the germline V gene. This CDR3 is built from 18 residues. With 5 bases clipped from V and 0 bases from J, the junction kept 10 bases outside the gene matches. CDR3 DNA sequence: TGTGCCAGCAGCCCGTTGACAGGGACATCCTCTGGGGCCAACGTCCTGACTTTC. Protein sequence: CASSPLTGTSSGANVLTF.

The CDR3 region has the DNA TGTGCCAGCAGTCACAAGAACTTACGACAAAGTCGGGCCAACGTCCTGACTTTC. The encoded protein is CASSHKNLRQSRANVLTF. The genes are TRBV6-9 and TRBJ2-6; D is undetermined. The V end lost 5 bases, the J end lost 5 bases, and 22 bases lay between the germline ends. Germline CDR1 MNHGY, CDR2 SVAAGI. The CDR3 contains 18 residues.

This clone was counted once. V usage is TRBV5-1 and J usage is TRBJ2-1; TRBD2 aligns across 12 bases. Germline values: CDR1 SGHRS, CDR2 YFSETQ. The junction had 11 bases not matched to a gene; V was cut back by 0 bases and J by 7 bases. The length of the CDR3 is 18 residues. The CDR3 is CASSLAASGRAGLNEQFF. The CDR3, as DNA: TGCGCCAGCAGCTTGGCGGCTAGCGGGAGGGCCGGATTGAATGAGCAGTTCTTC.

The chain combines TRBV5-1 with TRBJ2-1, with D possibly TRBD2 on 6 matching bases. CDR1 is SGHRS and CDR2 is YFSETQ in the germline V gene. V dropped 0 bases and J dropped 5 bases, with 9 bases sitting between them. The CDR3 consists of 14 residues. This CDR3 is CASSLAGTDNEQFF. The CDR3, as DNA: TGCGCCAGCAGCTTGGCGGGGACTGACAATGAGCAGTTCTTC.

This clone was seen a single time. The rearrangement joins TRBV4-1 to TRBJ2-7; possibly TRBD2 for D (5 bases). The germline gives CDR1 MGHRA, CDR2 YSYEKL. The CDR3 runs to 13 residues. The V gene lost 1 base and the J gene lost 7 bases, with 11 bases spanning the gap. DNA for the CDR3: TGCGCCAGCAGCCAAGCGGTCCCGGGGGAGCAGTACTTC. Its protein product is CASSQAVPGEQYF.

The genes are TRBV5-4 and TRBJ2-3; maybe TRBD1 (5 bases). The CDR3 contains 13 residues. Germline values: CDR1 SGHNT, CDR2 YYREEE (reference sequence). V lost 4 bases to trimming and J lost 6 bases, with 12 bases between them. CDR3 sequence reads: CASSPRGADTQYF. The CDR3 DNA sequence: TGTGCCAGCAGCCCCCGTGGGGCGGATACGCAGTATTTT.

The chain combines TRBV19 with TRBJ1-1; maybe TRBD1 (6 bases). CDR1 is LNHDA and CDR2 is SQIVND in the germline V gene (reference sequence). There are 15 residues in the CDR3. V was clipped by 4 bases and J by 1 base, with 13 bases between them. CDR3 sequence: CASSTEGEGNTEAFF. The CDR3 DNA reads as TGTGCCAGTAGTACGGAGGGGGAAGGGAACACTGAAGCTTTCTTT.

The chain couples TRBV5-1 to TRBJ2-3; D uncertain. V was cut by 0 bases and J by 4 bases, with 12 bases left in between. The CDR3 is 15 amino acids. CDR1 is SGHRS, CDR2 YFSETQ, per germline. The chain's CDR3 is CASSLAGPRADTQYF. The CDR3 DNA is TGCGCCAGCAGCTTGGCCGGCCCCCGCGCAGATACGCAGTATTTT.

The CDR3 coding sequence is TGTGCCAGCAGCCCAAGACTAGCGGAGGCTAAGCAGTACTTC. Its translation is CASSPRLAEAKQYF. V usage is TRBV5-4 and J usage is TRBJ2-7, with 9 bases matching TRBD2. Germline CDR1 SGHNT, CDR2 YYREEE (reference sequence). The V and J ends lost 4 bases and 8 bases, in that order; junction bases with no gene match: 10. The CDR3 consists of 14 residues.

The V call is TRBV14, the J call TRBJ2-1; D is undetermined. V was cut by 4 bases and J by 0 bases, with 7 bases left in between. CDR1 and CDR2 from the germline V gene are SGHDN and FVKESK. The length of the CDR3 is 14 residues. Written as DNA, the CDR3 is TGTGCCAGCAGCCGGGTCGACTCCTACAATGAGCAGTTCTTC. Translation gives CASSRVDSYNEQFF.

J is TRBJ2-5 and V is TRBV7-9, with 11 bases identical to TRBD2. Germline V CDR1 and CDR2: SEHNR, FQNEAQ (reference sequence). This CDR3 spans 15 amino acids. V lost 5 bases to trimming and J lost 5 bases; unmatched junction nucleotides: 7. The CDR3 loop reads CASSALAGAAETQYF. As DNA, the CDR3 is TGTGCCAGCAGCGCACTAGCGGGAGCCGCCGAGACCCAGTACTTC.

The J gene is TRBJ1-4, the V gene TRBV19, with D possibly being TRBD1 (6 bases). V dropped 9 bases and J dropped 0 bases, with 11 bases sitting between them. This CDR3 has 14 residues. Germline-derived CDR1 and CDR2 are LNHDA and SQIVND (reference sequence). CDR3 in DNA: TGTGCCAGAAAGGGGGAAGCAACTAATGAAAAACTGTTTTTT. Encoded protein: CARKGEATNEKLFF.

This chain links TRBV5-1 with TRBJ2-5; D is possibly TRBD1 (6 bases). Germline CDR1 SGHRS, CDR2 YFSETQ. The V and J ends lost 4 bases and 2 bases respectively, with 12 bases between them. The CDR3 contains 14 residues. In DNA, the CDR3 is TGCGCCAGCAGCCCCGGACAGTTACAAGAGACCCAGTACTTC. Translating gives CASSPGQLQETQYF.

The chain couples TRBV7-8 to TRBJ2-3; 11 positions match TRBD2. There are 12 residues in the CDR3. The J segment lost 13 bases and the V segment lost 5 bases, leaving 5 bases of the junction unmatched. The germline gives CDR1 SGHVS, CDR2 FQNEAQ. The DNA for the CDR3 is TGTGCCAGCAGCCGCATAGCGGGAGGGGAGTATTTT. It encodes CASSRIAGGEYF. The full variable domain, with the rest looked up from reference TRBV7-8 and TRBJ2-3, is GAGVSQSPRYKVAKRGQDVALRCDPISGHVSLFWYQQALGQGPEFLTYFQNEAQLDKSGLPSDRFFAERPEGSVSTLKIQRTQQEDSAVYLCASSRIAGGEYFGPGTRLTVL.

The genes are TRBV6-5 and TRBJ2-7, with D perhaps TRBD1 or TRBD2 (5 bases each). The V gene lost 8 bases and the J gene lost 5 bases, with 13 bases spanning the gap. Germline V gene data show CDR1 as MNHEY and CDR2 as SVGAGI. The CDR3 contains 12 residues. Written as DNA, the CDR3 is TGTGCCAGCCGGGACGGGCTAAACGAGCAGTACTTC. Protein product: CASRDGLNEQYF.

This sequence joins TRBV30 and TRBJ1-1, with a possible D match to TRBD1 (5 bases). V lost 3 bases and J 8 bases, leaving 19 bases between the germline ends. The CDR3 has 14 residues. The germline V gene has CDR1 GTSNPN and CDR2 SVGIG (reference sequence). As DNA, the CDR3 is TGTGCCTGGAGCGCCGGGACGGGAGCGAGAGAAGCTTTCTTT. Protein sequence: CAWSAGTGAREAFF.

The CDR3 protein is CASSESGLAGGEQYF. The CDR3 DNA is TGTGCCAGCAGTGAATCGGGACTAGCGGGAGGCGAGCAGTACTTC. The genes are TRBV6-1 and TRBJ2-7; TRBD2 matches 15 bases. This CDR3 region has 15 residues. The J segment lost 6 bases and the V segment lost 2 bases, leaving 2 bases of the junction unmatched. Germline V gene sequence: CDR1 MNHNS, CDR2 SASEGT.

The rearrangement uses TRBV19 and TRBJ1-5; D possibly corresponds to TRBD1 (5 bases). CDR1 LNHDA and CDR2 SQIVND come from the germline V gene (reference sequence). Trimming shortened V by 6 bases and J by 2 bases, and 23 bases separated the two germline ends. The CDR3 contains 18 residues. CDR3 sequence reads: CASRYIWPWGGGNQPQHF. As DNA, the CDR3 is TGTGCCAGTAGGTATATTTGGCCCTGGGGAGGGGGCAATCAGCCCCAGCATTTT.

The chain links TRBV25-1 to TRBJ2-2, with D perhaps TRBD2 (5 bases). Trimming left V 6 bases short and J 7 bases short, with 15 bases between. Per the germline V gene, CDR1 is MGHDK and CDR2 is SYGVNS. The CDR3 is 14 residues long. The CDR3 reads CASSPFDGNGELFF. DNA of the CDR3: TGTGCCAGCAGCCCCTTTGACGGGAACGGGGAGCTGTTTTTT.